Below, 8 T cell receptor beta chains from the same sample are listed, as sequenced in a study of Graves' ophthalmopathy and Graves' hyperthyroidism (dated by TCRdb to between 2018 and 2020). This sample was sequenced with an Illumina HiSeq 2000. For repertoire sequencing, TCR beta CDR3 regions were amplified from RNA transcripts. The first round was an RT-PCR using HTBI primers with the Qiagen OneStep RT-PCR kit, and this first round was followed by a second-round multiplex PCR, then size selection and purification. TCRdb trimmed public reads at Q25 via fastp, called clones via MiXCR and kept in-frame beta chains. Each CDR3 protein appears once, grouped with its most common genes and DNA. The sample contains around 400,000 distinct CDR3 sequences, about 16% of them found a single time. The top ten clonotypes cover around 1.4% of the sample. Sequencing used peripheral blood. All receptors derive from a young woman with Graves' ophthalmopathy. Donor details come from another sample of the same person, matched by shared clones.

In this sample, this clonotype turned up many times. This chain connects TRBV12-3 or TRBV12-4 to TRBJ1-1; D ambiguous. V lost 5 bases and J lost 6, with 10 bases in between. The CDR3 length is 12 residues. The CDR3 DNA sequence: TGTGCCAGCAGTGCCCGGGTACCTGAAGCTTTCTTT. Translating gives CASSARVPEAFF.

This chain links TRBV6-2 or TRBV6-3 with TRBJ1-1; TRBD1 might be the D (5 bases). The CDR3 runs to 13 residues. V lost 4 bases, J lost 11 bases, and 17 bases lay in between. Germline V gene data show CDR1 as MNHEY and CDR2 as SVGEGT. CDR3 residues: CASSSWLREVAFF. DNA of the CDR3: TGTGCCAGCAGTTCGTGGCTCAGGGAGGTCGCTTTCTTT.

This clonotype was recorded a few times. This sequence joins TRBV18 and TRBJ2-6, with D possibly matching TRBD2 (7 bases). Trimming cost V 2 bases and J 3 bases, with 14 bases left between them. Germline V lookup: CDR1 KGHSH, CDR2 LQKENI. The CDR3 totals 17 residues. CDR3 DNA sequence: TGTGCCAGCTCACCAGAGGCGGGGGCGCATGGGGCCAACGTCCTGACTTTC. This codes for CASSPEAGAHGANVLTF. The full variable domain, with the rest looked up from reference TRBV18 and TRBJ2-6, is NAGVMQNPRHLVRRRGQEARLRCSPMKGHSHVYWYRQLPEEGLKFMVYLQKENIIDESGMPKERFSAEFPKEGPSILRIQQVVRGDSAAYFCASSPEAGAHGANVLTFGAGSRLTVL.

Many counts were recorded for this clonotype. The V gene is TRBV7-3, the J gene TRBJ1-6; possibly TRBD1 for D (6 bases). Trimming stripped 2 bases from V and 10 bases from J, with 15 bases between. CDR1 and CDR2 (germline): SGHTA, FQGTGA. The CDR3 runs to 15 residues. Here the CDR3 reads CASSLEGRGGSPLHF. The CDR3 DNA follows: TGTGCCAGCAGCTTAGAGGGCAGGGGCGGATCACCCCTCCACTTT.

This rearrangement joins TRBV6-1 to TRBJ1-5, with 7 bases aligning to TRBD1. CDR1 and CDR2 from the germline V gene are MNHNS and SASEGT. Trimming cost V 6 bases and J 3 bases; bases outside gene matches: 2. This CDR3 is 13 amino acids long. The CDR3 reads CASRQGDNQPQHF. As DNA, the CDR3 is TGTGCCAGCAGGCAGGGGGACAATCAGCCCCAGCATTTT.

The CDR3 sequence is CAWSIAGFTDTQYF. The CDR3, as DNA: TGTGCCTGGAGTATAGCGGGGTTCACAGATACGCAGTATTTT. V and J are TRBV30 and TRBJ2-3; TRBD2 matches at 8 bases. V trimming: 2 bases; J trimming: 2 bases; junction bases outside the gene matches: 3. The CDR3 is 14 residues long. In germline, CDR1 is GTSNPN, CDR2 SVGIG (reference sequence).

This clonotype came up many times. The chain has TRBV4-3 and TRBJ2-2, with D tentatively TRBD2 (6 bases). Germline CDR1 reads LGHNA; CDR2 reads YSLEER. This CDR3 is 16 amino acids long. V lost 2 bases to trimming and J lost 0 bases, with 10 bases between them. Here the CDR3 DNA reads TGCGCCAGCAGCCAAAGGAGGGTCGCGAACACCGGGGAGCTGTTTTTT. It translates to CASSQRRVANTGELFF.

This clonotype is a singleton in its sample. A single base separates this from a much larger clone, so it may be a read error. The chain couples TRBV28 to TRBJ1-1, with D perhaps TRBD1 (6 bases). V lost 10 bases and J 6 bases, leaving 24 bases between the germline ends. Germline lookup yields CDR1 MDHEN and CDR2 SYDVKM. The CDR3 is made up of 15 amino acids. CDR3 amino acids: CATTQQRGGSAEAFF. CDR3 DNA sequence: TGTGCCACCACCCAACAAAGAGGGGGGAGCGCTGAAGCTTTCTTT. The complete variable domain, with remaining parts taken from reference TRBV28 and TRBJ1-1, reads DVKVTQSSRYLVKRTGEKVFLECVQDMDHENMFWYRQDPGLGLRLIYFSYDVKMKEKGDIPEGYSVSREKKERFSLILESASTNQTSMYLCATTQQRGGSAEAFFGQGTRLTVV.